This TCR beta chain appears in the sequencing data of a study of glioma-infiltrating T cells after dendritic cell vaccination. Study-level findings and limits: Higher pretreatment TIL content predicted longer progression-free time and survival.

To note about this clone: The antigen is not known.

This sample's time point: after dendritic cell vaccination, including at tumor progression/relapse. Only patients with spare fresh-frozen tumor and over two years of follow-up were included. Before vaccination, two weeks after the third vaccination, and at progression, PBMC were collected. Produced via immunoSEQ multiplex PCR; TCRdb's table is partial and in-frame only. The sample shows around 78,000 clones, roughly 84% of them seen only once. V was pared by 5 bases and J by 5 bases, with 10 bases between. Looked up from germline, CDR1 is SGHTA and CDR2 is FQGNSA. CDR3 length equals 13 residues. This receptor was identified in a human donor with glioblastoma. The starting material was blood, obtained after dendritic cell vaccination. The chain has TRBV7-2 and TRBJ1-5; possible D gene TRBD1, 6 bases. The CDR3, as DNA: TGTGCCAGCAGCCTGGACAGTCATCAGCCCCAGCATTTT. Protein sequence: CASSLDSHQPQHF. Full variable domain (outside the CDR3, taken from reference TRBV7-2 and TRBJ1-5): GAGVSQSPSNKVTEKGKDVELRCDPISGHTALYWYRQSLGQGLEFLIYFQGNSAPDKSGLPSDRFSAERTGGSVSTLTIQRTQQEDSAVYLCASSLDSHQPQHFGDGTRLSIL.